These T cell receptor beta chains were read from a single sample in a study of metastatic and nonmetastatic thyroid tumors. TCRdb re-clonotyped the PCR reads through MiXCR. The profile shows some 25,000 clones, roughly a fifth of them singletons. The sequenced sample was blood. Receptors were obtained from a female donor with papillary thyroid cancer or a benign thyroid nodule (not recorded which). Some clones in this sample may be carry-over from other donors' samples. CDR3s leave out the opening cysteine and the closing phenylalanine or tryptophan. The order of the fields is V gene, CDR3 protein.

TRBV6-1,ASSTQRSQH
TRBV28,ASRLTGDNQPQH
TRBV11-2,ASSSNRGRKDTQY
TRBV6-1,ASSVYRWYEQY
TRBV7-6,ASSSTGSMSTEAF
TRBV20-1,SVTLTTGELF
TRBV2,ASRDRLAGNYGYT
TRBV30,ACRTGSNEKLF
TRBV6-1,ASTGHTDTQY
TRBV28,ASAGLTGFLETQY
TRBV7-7,ASSSDGSYEQY
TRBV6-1,ASSPTGEGSYEQY
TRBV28,ASSFPNYQPQQ
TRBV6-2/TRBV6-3,ASSEVVSGGAIGQY
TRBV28,ASSLVFEADSYEQY
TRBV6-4,ASSSSENTGELF
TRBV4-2,ASSETGVLPLNTEAF
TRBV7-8,ASSSLAGGFTEAF
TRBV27,ASSFSPPGTTNEQF
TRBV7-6,ASSLEVRYEQF
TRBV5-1,ASSTRTAGTTGELI
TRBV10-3,AISESIGLNGYT
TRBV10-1,ASSESPSDTQY
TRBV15,ATSREAPGVYYEQY
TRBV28,ASSIPGAPGANVLT
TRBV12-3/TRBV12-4,ANTTGQSRGYT
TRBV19,ATKSPLRWTDLPGSGYT
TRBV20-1,SARTGLTYGYT
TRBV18,ASSPGTGVEKLF
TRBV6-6,ASSYSPGQRTGELF
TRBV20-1,SAETSGVYEQY
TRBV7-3,ASSSTLAAANTGELF
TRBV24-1,ATSPVDQHQH
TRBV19,ASSRNPAQYTQY
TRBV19,ASNDRATEQF
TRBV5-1,ASAGTGNNSPLH
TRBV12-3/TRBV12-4,ASSEGTAYDRY
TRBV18,ASSPLAVKGETQY
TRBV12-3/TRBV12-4,ASSTRRWLAGFYDTQY
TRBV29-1,SVKTGNEQF
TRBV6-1,ASSRLAGVGEQY
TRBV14,ASSQTSVTDTQY
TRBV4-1,ASSPADTNEKLF
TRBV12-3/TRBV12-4,ATSRRDSSNQPQH